This TCR beta chain was recovered during a study of cytomegalovirus exposure and HLA in healthy donors. V lost 3 bases and J 4 bases, leaving 13 bases between the germline ends. Germline loops: CDR1 SNHLY, CDR2 FYNNEI. The CDR3 sequence is 14 residues long. The PCR contained 60 Vbeta and 13 Jbeta primers. Clones were sequenced by immunoSEQ multiplex PCR, and TCRdb holds only the in-frame ones, with some missing. The sample carries hundreds of thousands of clones, approximately 84% recorded once. Broader study findings: Sequencing artifact likely explains a cluster of highly shared sequence variants.

This clone was counted a single time. The antigen remains undetermined. The sequencing input was PBMCs. The receptor comes from a woman in her thirties or forties in good health and CMV-seronegative. J is TRBJ2-7 and V is TRBV2; tentative D call: TRBD1 (6 bases). The CDR3 DNA sequence: TGTGCCAGCAGTGATCAGGGGAGTGCGTACGAGCAGTACTTC. The encoded protein is CASSDQGSAYEQYF.